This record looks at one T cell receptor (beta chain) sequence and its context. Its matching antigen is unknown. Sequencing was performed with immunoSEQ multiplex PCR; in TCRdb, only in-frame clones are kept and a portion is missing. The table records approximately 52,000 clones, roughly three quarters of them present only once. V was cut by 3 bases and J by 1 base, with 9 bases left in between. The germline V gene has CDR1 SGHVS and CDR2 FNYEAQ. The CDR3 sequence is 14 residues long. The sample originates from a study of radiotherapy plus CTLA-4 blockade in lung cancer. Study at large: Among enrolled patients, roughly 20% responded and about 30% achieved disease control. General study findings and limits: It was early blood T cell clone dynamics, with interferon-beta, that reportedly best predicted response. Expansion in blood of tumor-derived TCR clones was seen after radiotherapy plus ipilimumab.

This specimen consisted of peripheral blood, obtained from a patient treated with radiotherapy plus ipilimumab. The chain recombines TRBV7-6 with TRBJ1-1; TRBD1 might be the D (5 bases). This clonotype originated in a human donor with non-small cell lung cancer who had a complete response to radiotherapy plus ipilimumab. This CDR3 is CASSFPTANTEAFF. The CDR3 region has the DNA TGTGCCAGCAGCTTTCCGACAGCGAACACTGAAGCTTTCTTT.